One and the same sample provided the 20 T cell receptor beta chains below, sequenced in a study of T cell repertoires in cytomegalovirus infection (dated by TCRdb to about 2019). TCRdb records Illumina HiSeq 1500 as the sequencer. The public sequencing data were trimmed at Q25 with fastp and processed into clonotypes with MiXCR by TCRdb, which kept only in-frame beta chains. Every entry covers one CDR3 protein and lists the most common genes and DNA from its rows. The sample table shows a few hundred thousand distinct CDR3 sequences, and approximately 40% are seen once. Jointly, the top ten make up over 45% of the sample. The label giving this sample's treatment or condition can be read as: in vitro stimulation with specific CMV peptide epitopes to enrich CMV-specific T cells. No antigens are known for them. Sequencing used cultured PBMCs, obtained from culture after CMV antigen stimulation. The origin of the receptors is a human donor in good health (CMV status not recorded). Some clones in this sample may be carry-over from other donors' samples.

V gene TRBV7-2 combines with J gene TRBJ2-7; D gene ambiguous. Trimming took off 3 bases at V and 4 bases at J, with 16 bases between the two ends. CDR3 length: 15 amino acids. CDR1 is SGHTA, CDR2 FQGNSA, per germline. CDR3 protein: CASSFGPADTYEQYF. The CDR3 DNA follows: TGTGCCAGCAGCTTCGGCCCGGCAGATACTTACGAGCAGTACTTC.

The V gene is TRBV7-9, the J gene TRBJ2-7; D possibly uses TRBD1 or TRBD2 (5 bases each). This CDR3 region has 15 residues. CDR1 and CDR2 from the germline V gene are SEHNR and FQNEAQ (reference sequence). Trimming took off 0 bases at V and 2 bases at J, with 11 bases between the two ends. CDR3: CASSLAGAKPYEQYF. The CDR3 region has the DNA TGTGCCAGCAGCTTAGCCGGGGCGAAACCCTACGAGCAGTACTTC.

This clonotype was found many times. The V call is TRBV7-8, the J call TRBJ2-1; perhaps TRBD2 as D (6 bases). Per the germline V gene, CDR1 is SGHVS and CDR2 is FQNEAQ. The germline V and J ends were trimmed by 2 bases and 8 bases, with 16 bases remaining between them. The CDR3 is made up of 15 amino acids. CDR3 bases: TGTGCCAGCAGCTTAAGGGCGGGGATCGTGGATGAGCAGTTCTTC. It codes for CASSLRAGIVDEQFF.

The CDR3 sequence: CASSYDQGFSYEQYF. In DNA, the CDR3 is TGTGCCAGCAGTTACGACCAGGGTTTCTCCTACGAGCAGTACTTC. V and J are TRBV6-6 and TRBJ2-7; TRBD1 might be the D (5 bases). Deletions cut 2 bases from V and 0 bases from J, with 11 bases between. Germline CDR1 reads MNHNY; CDR2 reads SVGAGI (reference sequence). This CDR3 region has 15 residues.

V is TRBV6-5 and J is TRBJ2-7; TRBD2 matches 10 bases. With V trimmed by 1 base and J by 4 bases, 7 bases remained unmatched. Per germline, CDR1 MNHEY and CDR2 SVGAGI. This CDR3 is built from 16 residues. This CDR3 reads CASSYYAGSGRYEQYF. CDR3 nucleotides: TGTGCCAGCAGTTACTACGCGGGTAGCGGGAGGTACGAGCAGTACTTC.

This chain joins TRBV9 and TRBJ1-1; D perhaps matches TRBD1 (6 bases). V was shortened by 3 bases and J by 4 bases, with 10 bases between the two germline ends. Looked up from germline, CDR1 is SGDLS and CDR2 is YYNGEE. The CDR3 has 13 amino acids. The CDR3 region has the DNA TGTGCCAGCAGCGAAGTACAGGGCACTGAAGCTTTCTTT. The encoded protein is CASSEVQGTEAFF.

This clonotype was picked up a small number of times. V usage is TRBV12-3 or TRBV12-4 and J usage is TRBJ1-2, with 7 bases lining up with TRBD1. The CDR3 sequence is 15 residues long. The ends lost 8 bases at V and 2 bases at J; junction bases unmatched: 11. The CDR3 DNA is TGTGCCAGCCGGGGTAGGGGGCGCGGGAACTATGGCTACACCTTC. It encodes CASRGRGRGNYGYTF.

J is TRBJ2-7 and V is TRBV6-2 or TRBV6-3, with 8 positions matching TRBD2. Trimming removed 5 bases from V and 6 bases from J; junction bases left unmatched: 18. Germline lookup yields CDR1 MNHEY and CDR2 SVGEGT. The CDR3 totals 17 residues. CDR3 protein: CASSPFGASGRSGEQYF. The CDR3 nucleotides read TGTGCCAGCAGTCCCTTCGGAGCCAGCGGGAGATCCGGCGAGCAGTACTTC.

In this sample, this clonotype turned up once. This rearrangement joins TRBV19 to TRBJ1-2, with D possibly being TRBD1 (6 bases). Germline V lookup: CDR1 LNHDA, CDR2 SQIVND (reference sequence). V lost 3 bases, J lost 8 bases, and 16 bases lay in between. CDR3 length: 14 amino acids. CDR3 residues: CASSIEGERGGYTF. The DNA for the CDR3 is TGTGCCAGTAGTATTGAGGGGGAACGAGGAGGCTACACCTTC.

This chain links TRBV27 with TRBJ1-6, with D possibly being TRBD1 (6 bases). V was shortened by 2 bases and J by 9 bases, with 14 bases between the two germline ends. There are 15 residues in the CDR3. Per germline, CDR1 MNHEY and CDR2 SMNVEV (reference sequence). The chain's CDR3 is CASSLRYGGASPLHF. DNA for the CDR3: TGTGCCAGCAGTTTACGGTACGGGGGCGCTTCACCCCTCCACTTT.

The chain joins TRBV12-3 or TRBV12-4 to TRBJ2-3; possible D gene TRBD1, 6 bases. V was cut by 2 bases and J by 0 bases, with 12 bases left in between. The CDR3 loop spans 16 amino acids. The CDR3 is CASSLPPGASTDTQYF. In nucleotides, the CDR3 is TGTGCCAGCAGTTTACCGCCAGGGGCTAGCACAGATACGCAGTATTTT.

This clonotype was detected only a few times. This sequence joins TRBV19 and TRBJ2-5, with 11 bases identical to TRBD2. J was trimmed by 5 bases and V by 3 bases; bases with no gene match: 5. The CDR3 spans 15 residues. From germline, CDR1 is LNHDA and CDR2 SQIVND (reference sequence). The CDR3 region is CASSIRLAGYETQYF. DNA for the CDR3: TGTGCCAGTAGTATCAGACTAGCGGGATACGAGACCCAGTACTTC.

V and J are TRBV7-9 and TRBJ1-2; D unclear. Trimming took 3 bases from V and 7 from J, leaving 9 bases between them. Germline V lookup: CDR1 SEHNR, CDR2 FQNEAQ (reference sequence). This CDR3 has 12 residues. The CDR3 bases are TGTGCCAGCAGCTTCCCCGGGGTTGGCTACACCTTC. Protein product: CASSFPGVGYTF.

The rearrangement links TRBV7-4 to TRBJ2-3; a possible D gene is TRBD2 (6 bases). V was trimmed by 2 bases and J by 0 bases, leaving 30 bases between them. Looked up from germline, CDR1 is SGHVT and CDR2 is SQSDAQ. The CDR3 loop spans 22 amino acids. The CDR3 spells CASSLFFPAGGGWGESTDTQYF. CDR3 nucleotide sequence: TGTGCCAGCAGCTTATTCTTCCCGGCAGGAGGTGGTTGGGGGGAGAGCACAGATACGCAGTATTTT.

This chain connects TRBV11-3 to TRBJ2-3; 11 bases match TRBD2. Germline CDR1 reads SGHNT; CDR2 reads YENEEA. This CDR3 has 16 amino acids. After removal of 5 bases from V and 5 bases from J, the junction contained 9 bases not matched to a gene. The chain's CDR3 is CASSMTSGIVKDTQYF. In DNA, the CDR3 is TGTGCCAGCAGCATGACTAGCGGGATAGTTAAAGATACGCAGTATTTT.

This clonotype occurred a few times. CDR3 in amino acids: CASSYDGLGVGYIQYF. CDR3 DNA: TGTGCCAGCAGTTACGATGGCCTAGGAGTCGGATACATTCAGTACTTC. The V call is TRBV6-6, the J call TRBJ2-4; the D is unclear. V was clipped by 2 bases and J by 8 bases, with 19 bases between them. Germline CDR1 reads MNHNY; CDR2 reads SVGAGI (reference sequence). The CDR3 consists of 16 residues.

This clonotype was recorded a few times. V is TRBV11-2 and J is TRBJ2-5, with 13 bases lining up with TRBD2. Germline V CDR1 and CDR2: SGHAT, FQNNGV. The CDR3 totals 18 residues. V shed 4 bases and J 5 bases; nucleotides not matched to a gene: 13. This chain's CDR3 is CASSSSGTSGVMLETQYF. The CDR3 coding sequence is TGTGCCAGCAGCTCCTCTGGGACTAGCGGGGTAATGTTGGAGACCCAGTACTTC. The whole variable domain, filled in from reference TRBV11-2 and TRBJ2-5, reads EAGVAQSPRYKIIEKRQSVAFWCNPISGHATLYWYQQILGQGPKLLIQFQNNGVVDDSQLPKDRFSAERLKGVDSTLKIQPAKLEDSAVYLCASSSSGTSGVMLETQYFGPGTRLLVL.

This clonotype showed up just a few times. The V gene is TRBV12-3 or TRBV12-4, the J gene TRBJ1-2; D possibly corresponds to TRBD1 (6 bases). CDR3 length: 12 residues. V was shortened by 6 bases and J by 8 bases, with 13 bases between the two germline ends. The CDR3, as DNA: TGTGCCAGCAGCCCCGACAGGTTAGGCTACACCTTC. Amino acids: CASSPDRLGYTF.

In its sample, this clonotype was seen many times. The chain is built from TRBV30 and TRBJ2-7; TRBD2 aligns across 11 bases. Germline CDR1 GTSNPN, CDR2 SVGIG (reference sequence). CDR3 size: 15 residues. Germline trimming cut 2 bases from V and 3 bases from J; bases unmatched to any gene: 6. DNA of the CDR3: TGTGCCTGGAGTTCCCCGGGACTAGCGGTCTACGAGCAGTACTTC. Amino acid sequence: CAWSSPGLAVYEQYF.

The rearrangement uses TRBV12-3 or TRBV12-4 and TRBJ2-5; D remains ambiguous. V was pared by 4 bases and J by 9 bases, with 15 bases between. CDR3 length: 13 residues. The CDR3 protein is CASSWNRDGAQYF. In DNA, the CDR3 is TGTGCCAGCAGTTGGAATAGAGATGGGGCCCAGTACTTC.